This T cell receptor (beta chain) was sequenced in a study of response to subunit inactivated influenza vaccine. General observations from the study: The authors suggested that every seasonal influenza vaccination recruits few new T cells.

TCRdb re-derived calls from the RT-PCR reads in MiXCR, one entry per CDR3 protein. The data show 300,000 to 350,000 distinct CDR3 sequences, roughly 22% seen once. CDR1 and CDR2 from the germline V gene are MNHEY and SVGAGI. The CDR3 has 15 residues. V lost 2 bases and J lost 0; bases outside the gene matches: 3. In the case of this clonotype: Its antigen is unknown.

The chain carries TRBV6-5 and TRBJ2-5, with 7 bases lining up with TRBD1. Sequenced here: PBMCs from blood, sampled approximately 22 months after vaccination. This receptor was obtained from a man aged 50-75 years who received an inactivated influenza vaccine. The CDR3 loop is CASSYLGQNQETQYF. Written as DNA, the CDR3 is TGTGCCAGCAGTTACCTGGGACAGAACCAAGAGACCCAGTACTTC.